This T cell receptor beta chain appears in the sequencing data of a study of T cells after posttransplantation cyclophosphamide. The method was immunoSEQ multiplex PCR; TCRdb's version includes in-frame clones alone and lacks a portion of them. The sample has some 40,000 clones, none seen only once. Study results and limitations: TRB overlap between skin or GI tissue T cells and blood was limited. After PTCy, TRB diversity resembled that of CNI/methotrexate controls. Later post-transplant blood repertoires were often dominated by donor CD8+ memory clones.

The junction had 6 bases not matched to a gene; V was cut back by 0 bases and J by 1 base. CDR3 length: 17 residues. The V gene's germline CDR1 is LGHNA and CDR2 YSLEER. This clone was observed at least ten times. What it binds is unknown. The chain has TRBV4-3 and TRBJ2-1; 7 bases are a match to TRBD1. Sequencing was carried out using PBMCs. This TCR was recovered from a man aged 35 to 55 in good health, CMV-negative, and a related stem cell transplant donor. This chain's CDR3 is CASSQDLAGGSYNEQFF. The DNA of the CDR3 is TGCGCCAGCAGCCAAGATCTGGCAGGGGGTTCCTACAATGAGCAGTTCTTC.